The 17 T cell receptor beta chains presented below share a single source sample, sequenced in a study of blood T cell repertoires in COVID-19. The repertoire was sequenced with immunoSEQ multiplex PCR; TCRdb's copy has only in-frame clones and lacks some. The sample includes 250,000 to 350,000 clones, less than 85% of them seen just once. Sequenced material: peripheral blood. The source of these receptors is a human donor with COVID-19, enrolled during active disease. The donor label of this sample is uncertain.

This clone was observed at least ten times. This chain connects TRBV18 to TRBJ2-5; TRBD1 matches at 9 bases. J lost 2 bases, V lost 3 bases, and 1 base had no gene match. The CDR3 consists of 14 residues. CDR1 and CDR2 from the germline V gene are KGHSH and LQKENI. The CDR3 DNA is TGTGCCAGCTCACCGGACAGGGGACAAGAGACCCAGTACTTC. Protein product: CASSPDRGQETQYF.

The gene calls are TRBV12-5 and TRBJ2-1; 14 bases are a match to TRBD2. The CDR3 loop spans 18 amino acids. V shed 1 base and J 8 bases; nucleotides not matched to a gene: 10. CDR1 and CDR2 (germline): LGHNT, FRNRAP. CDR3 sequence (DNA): TGTGCTAGTGGTTTGGACACCGGGACTAGCGGGAGTCCGGATGAGCAGTTCTTC. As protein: CASGLDTGTSGSPDEQFF.

The CDR3 is CASRVGARPIDTEAFF. CDR3 nucleotides: TGTGCCAGCAGGGTCGGAGCCCGCCCTATCGACACTGAAGCTTTCTTT. The chain employs TRBV6-6 and TRBJ1-1; D is unresolved. This CDR3 spans 16 amino acids. Germline V lookup: CDR1 MNHNY, CDR2 SVGAGI (reference sequence). The V end lost 6 bases, the J end lost 3 bases, and 20 bases lay between the germline ends.

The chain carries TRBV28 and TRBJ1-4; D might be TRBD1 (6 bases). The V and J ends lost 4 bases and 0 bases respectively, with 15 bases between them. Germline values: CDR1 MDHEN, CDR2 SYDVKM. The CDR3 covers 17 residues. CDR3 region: CASSSWTAASTNEKLFF. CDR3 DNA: TGTGCCAGCAGTTCATGGACAGCAGCCTCAACTAATGAAAAACTGTTTTTT. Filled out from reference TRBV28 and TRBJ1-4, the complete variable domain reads DVKVTQSSRYLVKRTGEKVFLECVQDMDHENMFWYRQDPGLGLRLIYFSYDVKMKEKGDIPEGYSVSREKKERFSLILESASTNQTSMYLCASSSWTAASTNEKLFFGSGTQLSVL.

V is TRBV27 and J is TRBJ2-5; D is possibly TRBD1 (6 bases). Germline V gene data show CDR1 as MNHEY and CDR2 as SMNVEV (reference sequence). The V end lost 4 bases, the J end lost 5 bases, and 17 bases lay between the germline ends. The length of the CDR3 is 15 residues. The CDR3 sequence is CASSSSRGSRETQYF. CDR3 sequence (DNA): TGTGCCAGCAGTTCCTCAAGGGGGAGCAGGGAGACCCAGTACTTC.

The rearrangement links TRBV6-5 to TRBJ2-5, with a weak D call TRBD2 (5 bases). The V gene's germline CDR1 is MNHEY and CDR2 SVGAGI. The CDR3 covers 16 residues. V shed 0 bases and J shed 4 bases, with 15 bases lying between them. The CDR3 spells CASSYSSRGQGETQYF. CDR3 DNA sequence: TGTGCCAGCAGTTACTCGAGTCGGGGTCAAGGAGAGACCCAGTACTTC.

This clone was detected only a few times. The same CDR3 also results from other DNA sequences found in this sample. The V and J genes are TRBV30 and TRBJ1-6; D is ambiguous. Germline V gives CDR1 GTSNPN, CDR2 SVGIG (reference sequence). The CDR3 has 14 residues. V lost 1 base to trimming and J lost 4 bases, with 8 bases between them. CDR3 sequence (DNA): TGTGCCTGGAGTGCTTCCAGGTATAATTCACCCCTCCACTTT. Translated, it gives CAWSASRYNSPLHF.

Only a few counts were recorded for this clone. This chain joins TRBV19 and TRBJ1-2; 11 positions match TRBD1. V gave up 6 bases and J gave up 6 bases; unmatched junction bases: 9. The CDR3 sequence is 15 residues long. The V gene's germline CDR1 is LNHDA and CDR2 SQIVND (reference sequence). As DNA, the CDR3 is TGTGCCAGTAGAAGACCCGGGACAGGGGGTGATGGCTACACCTTC. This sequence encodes CASRRPGTGGDGYTF.

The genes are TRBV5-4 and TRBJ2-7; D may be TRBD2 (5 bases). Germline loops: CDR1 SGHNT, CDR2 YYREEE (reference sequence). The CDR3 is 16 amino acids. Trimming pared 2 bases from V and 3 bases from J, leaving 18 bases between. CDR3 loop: CASSLGLGPSRYEQYF. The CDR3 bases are TGTGCCAGCAGCTTAGGTTTAGGTCCTAGCCGCTACGAGCAGTACTTC.

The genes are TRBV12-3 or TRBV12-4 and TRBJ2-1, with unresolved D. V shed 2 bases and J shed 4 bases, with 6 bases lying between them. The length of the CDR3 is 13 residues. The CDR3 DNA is TGTGCCAGCAGTTTAATCAATTACAATGAGCAGTTCTTC. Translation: CASSLINYNEQFF.

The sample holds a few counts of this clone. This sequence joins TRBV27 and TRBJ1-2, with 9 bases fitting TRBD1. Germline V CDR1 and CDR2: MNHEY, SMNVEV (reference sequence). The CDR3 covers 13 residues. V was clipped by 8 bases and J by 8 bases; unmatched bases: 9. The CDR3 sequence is CASSPGQGGGYTF. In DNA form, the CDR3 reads TGTGCCAGCTCGCCGGGACAGGGAGGCGGCTACACCTTC.

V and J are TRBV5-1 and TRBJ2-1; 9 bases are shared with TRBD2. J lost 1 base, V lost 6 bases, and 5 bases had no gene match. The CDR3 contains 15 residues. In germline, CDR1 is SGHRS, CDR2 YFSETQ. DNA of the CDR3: TGCGCCAGCATCCCTCTAGCGGGGTCCTACAATGAGCAGTTCTTC. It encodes CASIPLAGSYNEQFF.

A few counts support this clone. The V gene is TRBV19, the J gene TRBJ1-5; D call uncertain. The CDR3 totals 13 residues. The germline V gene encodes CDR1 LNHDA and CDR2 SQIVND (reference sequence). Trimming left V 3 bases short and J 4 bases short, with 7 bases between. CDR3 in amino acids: CASSISLNQPQHF. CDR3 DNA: TGTGCCAGTAGTATTTCCCTTAATCAGCCCCAGCATTTT.

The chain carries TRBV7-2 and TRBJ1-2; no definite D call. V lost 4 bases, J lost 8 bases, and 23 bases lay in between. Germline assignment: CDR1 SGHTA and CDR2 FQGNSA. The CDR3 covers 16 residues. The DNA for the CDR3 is TGTGCCAGCAGCTCGAGTTCGTCGCGGGGAAGAGTAGGCTACACCTTC. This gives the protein CASSSSSSRGRVGYTF. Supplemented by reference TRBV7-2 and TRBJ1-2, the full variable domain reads GAGVSQSPSNKVTEKGKDVELRCDPISGHTALYWYRQSLGQGLEFLIYFQGNSAPDKSGLPSDRFSAERTGGSVSTLTIQRTQQEDSAVYLCASSSSSSRGRVGYTFGSGTRLTVV.

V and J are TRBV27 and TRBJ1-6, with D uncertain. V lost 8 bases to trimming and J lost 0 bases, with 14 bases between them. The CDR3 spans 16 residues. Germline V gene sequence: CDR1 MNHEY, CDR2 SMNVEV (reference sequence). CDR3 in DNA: TGTGCCAGCCGGGTCAAGGCGAGCTCCTATAATTCACCCCTCCACTTT. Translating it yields CASRVKASSYNSPLHF.

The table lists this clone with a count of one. CDR3 in DNA: TGTGCCAGTAAGGCCTTTACCGGGACAGGGGACAATCAGCCCCAGCATTTT. This sequence encodes CASKAFTGTGDNQPQHF. The rearrangement joins TRBV19 to TRBJ1-5; 10 bases fit TRBD1. The junction had 12 bases not matched to a gene; V was cut back by 7 bases and J by 3 bases. Germline V gene data show CDR1 as LNHDA and CDR2 as SQIVND (reference sequence). The CDR3 runs to 17 residues.

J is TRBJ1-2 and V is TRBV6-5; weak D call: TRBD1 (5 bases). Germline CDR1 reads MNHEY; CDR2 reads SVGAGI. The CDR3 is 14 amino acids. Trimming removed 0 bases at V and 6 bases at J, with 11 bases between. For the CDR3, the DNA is TGTGCCAGCAGTTACTCGGCGGGGGTTCATGGCTACACCTTC. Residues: CASSYSAGVHGYTF.